This T cell receptor (beta chain) stems from a study of blood T cell repertoires in COVID-19. Study details: The United States, Italy and Spain were the sources of the acute and convalescent COVID-19 samples. The cDNA or gDNA used as material had been derived from T cells, B-cell-depleted T cells, or PBMCs.

Authors' methods: It was from reference gene primer amplification that nucleated cell counts were estimated. The data were produced by immunoSEQ multiplex PCR, yet TCRdb's version contains in-frame clones alone and is incomplete. That table furnishes V, J and clone size, whereas the DNA furnished D and trimming. The sample lists tens of thousands of clones, about 85% occurring once. What was sequenced was peripheral blood. This receptor was obtained from a man between 65 and 85 years old with acute or convalescent COVID-19.

CDR3 nucleotides: TGTGCCAGCAGTGAAGCTTCCAGGGGAGGAAACACCATATATTTT. Encoded protein: CASSEASRGGNTIYF. This chain uses TRBV25-1 with TRBJ1-3; a possible D gene is TRBD1 (6 bases). CDR3 length equals 15 residues. Germline V gene sequence: CDR1 MGHDK, CDR2 SYGVNS. The V and J ends lost 2 bases and 4 bases respectively, with 12 bases between them.